This T cell receptor (beta chain) was obtained from a study of T cell changes during pregnancy in multiple sclerosis. Germline lookup yields CDR1 SGHDT and CDR2 YYEEEE. Trimming at V came to 3 bases and at J to 7 bases, leaving 11 bases not matched to a gene. The CDR3 has 16 residues. Profiling relied on immunoSEQ multiplex PCR, and the TCRdb table lists in-frame clones only, not all of them. The sample lists 58,000 or so clones; about 88% were seen once. The source was CD4+ T cells from peripheral blood mononuclear cells, collected in the third trimester of pregnancy. This chain uses TRBV5-6 with TRBJ1-5; TRBD1 agrees at 9 bases. The TCR sequence derives from a female donor with multiple sclerosis, enrolled in a pregnancy study. The DNA of the CDR3 is TGTGCCAGCAGCTCGGACCGGGACAGGGTTTCCCAGCCCCAGCATTTT. This encodes CASSSDRDRVSQPQHF.